Presented here are 7 T cell receptor beta chains from one specimen sequenced in a study of cytomegalovirus exposure and HLA in healthy donors. Primers included in the PCR were 60 Vbeta and 13 Jbeta primers. Only in-frame clones appear in the TCRdb table, and some are missing; sequencing was by immunoSEQ multiplex PCR. Found here are approximately 180,000 clones, roughly 76% of them singletons; the top ten hold roughly 4.9%. The material sequenced was PBMCs. All receptors come from a woman aged 18-29 years in good health and CMV-seropositive.

The chain uses TRBV6-5 and TRBJ1-1, with a tentative D call TRBD1 (5 bases). V shed 6 bases and J shed 4 bases, with 18 bases lying between them. The CDR3 spans 15 residues. Germline V CDR1 and CDR2: MNHEY, SVGAGI. The CDR3 nucleotides are TGTGCCAGCAGGGGGGAGTGGGACGGGAGCACTGAAGCTTTCTTT. This codes for CASRGEWDGSTEAFF.

CDR3 coding DNA: TGCGCCAGCAGCCAAGACCAATGGGGACTAGTCAGTTTTTACAATGAGCAGTTCTTC. This sequence encodes CASSQDQWGLVSFYNEQFF. The chain has TRBV4-3 and TRBJ2-1, with 8 bases matching TRBD2. The CDR3 length is 19 residues. Germline V gives CDR1 LGHNA, CDR2 YSLEER. Germline trimming cut 0 bases from V and 4 bases from J; bases unmatched to any gene: 14.

The J gene is TRBJ2-7, the V gene TRBV28, with 10 bases identical to TRBD2. Germline CDR1 MDHEN, CDR2 SYDVKM. CDR3 length equals 17 residues. Trimming cost V 5 bases and J 1 base; bases outside gene matches: 11. The DNA for the CDR3 is TGTGCCAGCAGTGGGATTAGGGCTAGCGGGGGATCCTACGAGCAGTACTTC. Translated: CASSGIRASGGSYEQYF.

The rearrangement uses TRBV6-4 and TRBJ1-1; D is unresolved. This CDR3 has 13 residues. Looked up from germline, CDR1 is MRHNA and CDR2 is SNTAGT. V lost 4 bases to trimming and J lost 3 bases, with 9 bases between them. The DNA of the CDR3 is TGTGCCAGCAGTGGTGAGGTCCACACTGAAGCTTTCTTT. Translating it yields CASSGEVHTEAFF.

This chain joins TRBV2 and TRBJ2-7; TRBD1 aligns across 7 bases. The CDR3 extends over 15 amino acids. Germline assignment: CDR1 SNHLY and CDR2 FYNNEI. J gave up 5 bases and V 5 bases, and 12 bases lay outside the gene matches. The CDR3 protein is CASSLRQGDWDEQYF. CDR3 nucleotides: TGTGCCAGCAGTTTACGACAGGGTGATTGGGACGAGCAGTACTTC.

The chain uses TRBV7-8 and TRBJ1-2, with 10 bases that match TRBD1. V lost 5 bases and J lost 7; bases outside the gene matches: 13. This CDR3 is built from 16 residues. The V gene's germline CDR1 is SGHVS and CDR2 FQNEAQ. The chain's CDR3 is CASSPRIQTGGTGYTF. As DNA, the CDR3 is TGTGCCAGCAGCCCCCGTATACAGACAGGGGGCACTGGCTACACCTTC. Combining the CDR3 with reference TRBV7-8 and TRBJ1-2 gives the whole variable domain GAGVSQSPRYKVAKRGQDVALRCDPISGHVSLFWYQQALGQGPEFLTYFQNEAQLDKSGLPSDRFFAERPEGSVSTLKIQRTQQEDSAVYLCASSPRIQTGGTGYTFGSGTRLTVV.

The chain couples TRBV7-6 to TRBJ2-7; 9 bases agree with TRBD1. Germline CDR1 SGHVS, CDR2 FNYEAQ. After removal of 5 bases from V and 5 bases from J, the junction contained 10 bases not matched to a gene. This CDR3 comprises 15 residues. CDR3 region: CASSQSPGQGHEQYF. The CDR3 region has the DNA TGTGCCAGCAGCCAATCACCGGGACAGGGTCACGAGCAGTACTTC.